The next 15 T cell receptor beta chains were all read from a single sample in a study of blood T cell repertoires in COVID-19. Profiled with immunoSEQ multiplex PCR; TCRdb holds only in-frame clones, not every one. Of about 150,000 clones listed, around three quarters were seen once; the top ten hold over 15%. Sequenced: PBMCs or T cells enriched from blood (not recorded which). All receptors derive from a woman between 65 and 79 years old in a cohort exposed to, infected with or recovered from COVID-19 (not recorded which).

The genes are TRBV19 and TRBJ2-1; 13 nucleotides agree with TRBD2. Germline V gene data show CDR1 as LNHDA and CDR2 as SQIVND (reference sequence). The CDR3 is 17 residues long. V shed 4 bases and J 7 bases; nucleotides not matched to a gene: 10. The CDR3 sequence: CASSNRRTSGRRNEQFF. The DNA for the CDR3 is TGTGCCAGTAGTAACCGCCGGACTAGCGGGAGAAGGAATGAGCAGTTCTTC.

J is TRBJ1-2 and V is TRBV7-9; 9 nucleotides line up with TRBD1. V was pared by 3 bases and J by 11 bases, with 7 bases of the junction left unmatched. This CDR3 is 13 amino acids long. Looked up from germline, CDR1 is SEHNR and CDR2 is FQNEAQ (reference sequence). The CDR3 loop reads CASSFGQGPGYTF. The CDR3 DNA reads TGTGCCAGCAGCTTCGGACAGGGGCCTGGGTACACCTTC.

J is TRBJ2-7 and V is TRBV28; 11 nucleotides align to TRBD2. Germline values: CDR1 MDHEN, CDR2 SYDVKM. The CDR3 is made up of 16 amino acids. V was clipped by 4 bases and J by 3 bases; unmatched bases: 8. The CDR3 sequence: CASSSRGLAGYYEQYF. The CDR3 DNA follows: TGTGCCAGCAGTTCGAGAGGACTAGCGGGCTACTACGAGCAGTACTTC.

The CDR3 region is CASSLVAGGLYEQYF. The CDR3 coding sequence is TGTGCCAGCAGCTTAGTGGCAGGGGGCTTGTACGAGCAGTACTTC. The chain links TRBV11-3 to TRBJ2-7; 8 positions match TRBD1. Germline CDR1 SGHNT, CDR2 YENEEA. This CDR3 has 15 amino acids. The junction had 6 bases not matched to a gene; V was cut back by 1 base and J by 4 bases. The full variable domain, rest sourced from reference TRBV11-3 and TRBJ2-7, is EAGVVQSPRYKIIEKKQPVAFWCNPISGHNTLYWYLQNLGQGPELLIRYENEEAVDDSQLPKDRFSAERLKGVDSTLKIQPAELGDSAVYLCASSLVAGGLYEQYFGPGTRLTVT.

The gene calls are TRBV5-1 and TRBJ1-1, with no clear D. Germline-derived CDR1 and CDR2 are SGHRS and YFSETQ. This CDR3 region has 14 residues. Deletions cut 2 bases from V and 1 base from J, with 9 bases between. The CDR3 region is CASSLSHTNTEAFF. The CDR3 region has the DNA TGCGCCAGCAGCTTATCACATACGAACACTGAAGCTTTCTTT.

This chain connects TRBV30 to TRBJ1-1; a possible D gene is TRBD1 (5 bases). Trimming stripped 5 bases from V and 2 bases from J, with 9 bases between. This CDR3 contains 12 residues. The germline gives CDR1 GTSNPN, CDR2 SVGIG (reference sequence). The CDR3 DNA is TGTGCCTGGGCAAGGGGAAACACTGAAGCTTTCTTT. Residues: CAWARGNTEAFF.

This chain links TRBV7-2 with TRBJ2-3, with D possibly matching TRBD2 (6 bases). CDR1 is SGHTA, CDR2 FQGNSA, per germline. V dropped 4 bases and J dropped 5 bases, with 10 bases sitting between them. The CDR3 is 13 amino acids. CDR3: CASSSGLQDTQYF. The DNA of the CDR3 is TGTGCCAGCAGCTCTGGACTACAAGATACGCAGTATTTT. The full variable domain, rest sourced from reference TRBV7-2 and TRBJ2-3, is GAGVSQSPSNKVTEKGKDVELRCDPISGHTALYWYRQSLGQGLEFLIYFQGNSAPDKSGLPSDRFSAERTGGSVSTLTIQRTQQEDSAVYLCASSSGLQDTQYFGPGTRLTVL.

This clone was seen at least ten times. This CDR3 is also generated by other DNA sequences in the sample. This chain connects TRBV28 to TRBJ1-4, with D possibly TRBD1 on 5 matching bases. This CDR3 has 14 residues. Per germline, CDR1 MDHEN and CDR2 SYDVKM. Between the trimmed V and J ends, which lost 6 bases and 7 bases, there was a span of 15 bases. CDR3 loop: CASSYQPGVEKLFF. The CDR3 DNA reads as TGTGCCAGCAGCTACCAACCGGGGGTTGAAAAACTGTTTTTT.

This sequence joins TRBV28 and TRBJ1-2; D uncertain. This CDR3 has 14 residues. The V gene's germline CDR1 is MDHEN and CDR2 SYDVKM. V was cut by 2 bases and J by 8 bases, with 15 bases left in between. The CDR3 region has the DNA TGTGCCAGCAGTTTAGGACTGTGGAAGGAGGGCTACACCTTC. Its protein product is CASSLGLWKEGYTF.

This clone occurred a few times. V and J are TRBV5-1 and TRBJ2-1; D might be TRBD2 (5 bases). Germline lookup yields CDR1 SGHRS and CDR2 YFSETQ. V gave up 4 bases and J gave up 10 bases, with 18 bases separating them. CDR3 length: 14 amino acids. The CDR3: CASSMIEGLEEQFF. The CDR3 DNA follows: TGCGCCAGCAGCATGATAGAGGGCCTGGAGGAGCAGTTCTTC.

The V gene is TRBV24-1, the J gene TRBJ2-2, with 8 bases that match TRBD2. From germline, CDR1 is KGHDR and CDR2 SFDVKD. Unmatched junction bases numbered 13, after V lost 2 bases and J lost 0 bases. The length of the CDR3 is 20 residues. CDR3 coding DNA: TGTGCCACCAGTGATTCTCCCGGGGCTAGCGGGCCCGCGAACACCGGGGAGCTGTTTTTT. Amino acid sequence: CATSDSPGASGPANTGELFF.

This clone is a singleton in its sample. The chain links TRBV5-1 to TRBJ2-2; TRBD2 agrees at 9 bases. V lost 1 base to trimming and J lost 9 bases; unmatched junction nucleotides: 4. The CDR3 totals 14 residues. Germline values: CDR1 SGHRS, CDR2 YFSETQ. The CDR3 loop reads CASSLIAGDRELFF. CDR3 sequence (DNA): TGCGCCAGCAGCTTGATAGCGGGAGACCGGGAGCTGTTTTTT.

This chain uses TRBV2 with TRBJ2-2, with 12 bases fitting TRBD1. Trimming cost V 8 bases and J 6 bases; bases outside gene matches: 4. The CDR3 is 14 residues long. The V gene's germline CDR1 is SNHLY and CDR2 FYNNEI. The CDR3 nucleotides are TGTGCCAGCGTCCGGGACAGGGGGCCCGGGGAGCTGTTTTTT. Translation: CASVRDRGPGELFF.

In nucleotides, the CDR3 is TGTGCCAGCAGCCCGGTTGGGGGCGGCCAAGAGACCCAGTACTTC. As protein: CASSPVGGGQETQYF. The rearrangement links TRBV7-3 to TRBJ2-5; possibly TRBD1 for D (6 bases). The V gene's germline CDR1 is SGHTA and CDR2 FQGTGA. V gave up 5 bases and J gave up 1 base, with 14 bases separating them. The CDR3 loop spans 15 amino acids.

The V gene is TRBV10-3, the J gene TRBJ2-7; 9 nucleotides align to TRBD1. CDR1 and CDR2 from the germline V gene are ENHRY and SYGVKD. The V segment lost 6 bases and the J segment 4 bases; nucleotides outside the gene matches: 7. The CDR3 totals 14 residues. This CDR3 is CAISLGTGTYEQYF. The CDR3, as DNA: TGTGCCATCAGCCTCGGGACAGGGACTTACGAGCAGTACTTC.